Below, one TCR beta chain is given with its context. Some clones are missing from TCRdb's copy, which holds only in-frame ones; the method was immunoSEQ multiplex PCR. Here the sample spans 23,000 or so clones, around 95% being singletons. This sample was taken from a study of T cells in tuberculosis. CDR3 length: 14 residues. Germline CDR1 and CDR2: SGHTA and FQGTGA. V gave up 5 bases and J gave up 10 bases; unmatched junction bases: 6. The origin of this receptor is a donor between 10 and 29 years old with latent tuberculosis or without tuberculosis infection. Sequenced input: PBMCs. This chain connects TRBV7-3 to TRBJ1-6; 9 bases fit TRBD1. CDR3 sequence reads: CASSTGQGESPLHF. For the CDR3, the DNA is TGTGCCAGCAGCACGGGACAGGGCGAATCACCCCTCCACTTT.